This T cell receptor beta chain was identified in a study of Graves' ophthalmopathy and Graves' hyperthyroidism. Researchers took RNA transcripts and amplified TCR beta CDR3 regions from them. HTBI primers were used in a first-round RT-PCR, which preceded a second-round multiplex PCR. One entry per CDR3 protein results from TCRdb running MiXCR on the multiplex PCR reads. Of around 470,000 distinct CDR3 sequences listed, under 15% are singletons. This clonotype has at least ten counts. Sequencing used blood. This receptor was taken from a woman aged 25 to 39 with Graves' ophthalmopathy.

The CDR3 reads CASSQDVSRTDTEAFF. The CDR3 DNA is TGCGCCAGCAGCCAAGATGTCTCCCGAACGGACACTGAAGCTTTCTTT. The chain couples TRBV4-1 to TRBJ1-1, with no clear D. From germline, CDR1 is MGHRA and CDR2 YSYEKL. V gave up 0 bases and J gave up 3 bases, with 14 bases separating them. This CDR3 comprises 16 residues.